Described below is a single T cell receptor (beta chain) sequence and its context. Germline trimming cut 6 bases from V and 0 bases from J; bases unmatched to any gene: 5. The CDR3 runs 18 residues. The V gene's germline CDR1 is MDHEN and CDR2 SYDVKM. The record originates from a study of blood T cell repertoires in COVID-19. Study in general: Researchers got acute and convalescent COVID-19 samples from the United States, Italy and Spain. T cells, B-cell-depleted T cells, or PBMCs supplied cDNA or gDNA.

In the original workflow: The assay estimated nucleated cells by amplifying reference gene primers. Produced via immunoSEQ multiplex PCR; TCRdb's table is partial and in-frame only. The DNA was the basis for D and trimming; V, J and clone size are from that table. The table has approximately 210,000 clones, about 88% seen once. Specimen: peripheral blood. The rearrangement joins TRBV28 to TRBJ2-1; 16 bases align to TRBD2. The TCR comes from a man between 65 and 85 years old with acute or convalescent COVID-19. The CDR3 DNA is TGTGCCAGCAGACCGGGACTAGCGGGGGGGCACTCCTACAATGAGCAGTTCTTC. Its translation: CASRPGLAGGHSYNEQFF.